Included here is one T cell receptor (beta chain) sequence, with context. Its antigen is not identified. Germline CDR1 and CDR2: SGHTA and FQGNSA. This CDR3 is 12 amino acids long. Trimming took 2 bases from V and 7 from J, leaving 8 bases between them. This entry comes from a study of T cell repertoires in cytomegalovirus infection. Study background: Researchers turned to recently identified HLA-C-restricted CMV epitopes as well as well-studied HLA-B-restricted ones. From public TCR beta signatures came an indication of both CMV infection and matching HLA type.

TCRdb reprocessed the reads with MiXCR, giving one entry per CDR3 protein. Of 680,000 or so distinct CDR3 sequences in the sample, around a third were seen once. Study-wide results and caveats: Totalled public TCR beta family frequency picked out people who carried CMV plus the relevant HLA. HLA-C-restricted, CMV-specific TCR beta clonotypes were dominant ex vivo.

The source of this sequence is a human donor in good health (CMV status not recorded). Some clones in this sample may be carry-over from other donors' samples. Sequenced material: cultured PBMCs, taken from culture after CMV antigen stimulation. The rearrangement uses TRBV7-2 and TRBJ2-5; D ambiguous. DNA of the CDR3: TGTGCCAGCAGCTTAAATTCGGGGACCCAGTACTTC. This encodes CASSLNSGTQYF. Supplemented by reference TRBV7-2 and TRBJ2-5, the full variable domain reads GAGVSQSPSNKVTEKGKDVELRCDPISGHTALYWYRQSLGQGLEFLIYFQGNSAPDKSGLPSDRFSAERTGGSVSTLTIQRTQQEDSAVYLCASSLNSGTQYFGPGTRLLVL.